This T cell receptor (beta chain) was sequenced during a study of CD8+ T cells in alopecia areata. Study-wide findings and caveats: Higher clonality than in normal scalp was seen in lesional scalp, especially alopecia totalis/universalis.

This clone was seen many times. Its antigen is unknown. The authors sorted CD4+ and CD8+ T cells from PBMCs. The CDR3 consists of 14 residues. RNA was isolated and reverse transcribed to cDNA, the sequencing template. Only in-frame clones appear in the TCRdb table, and some are missing; sequencing was by immunoSEQ multiplex PCR. The repertoire has about 200,000 clones, 56% of them found once; the top ten carry nearly 5%. V gene TRBV21-1 combines with J gene TRBJ2-3; the D call TRBD1 from the table was never checked on the DNA. TRBV21-1 is a pseudogene. Sequences were obtained from CD8+ T cells sorted from blood. The clonotype originates from a human donor in good health. The CDR3 DNA reads TGTGCCAACATGGACAGGGGGGTCACAGATACGCAGTATTTT. This encodes CANMDRGVTDTQYF.